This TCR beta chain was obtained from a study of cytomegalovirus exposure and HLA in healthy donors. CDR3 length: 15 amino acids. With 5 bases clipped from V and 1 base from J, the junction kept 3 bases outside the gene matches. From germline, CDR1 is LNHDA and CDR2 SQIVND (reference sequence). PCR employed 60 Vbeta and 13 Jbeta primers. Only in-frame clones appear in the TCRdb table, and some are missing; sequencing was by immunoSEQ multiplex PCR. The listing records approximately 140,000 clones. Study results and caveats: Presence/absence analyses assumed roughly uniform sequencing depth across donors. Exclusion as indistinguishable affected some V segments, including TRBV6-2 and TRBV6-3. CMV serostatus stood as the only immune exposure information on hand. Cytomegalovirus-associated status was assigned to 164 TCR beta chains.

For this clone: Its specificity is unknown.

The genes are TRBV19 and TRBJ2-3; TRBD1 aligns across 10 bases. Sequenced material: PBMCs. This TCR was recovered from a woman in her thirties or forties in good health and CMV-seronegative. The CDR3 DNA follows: TGTGCCAGTAGTGGGACAGGGGTGGGCACAGATACGCAGTATTTT. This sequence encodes CASSGTGVGTDTQYF.